This TCR beta chain derives from a study of T cells in Graves' hyperthyroidism and ophthalmopathy. About the research overall: Staff took peripheral blood when the initial diagnosis was made, before any treatment began.

Comment on this clonotype: As yet, its antigen is unknown.

Uncontrolled infection, other autoimmune disease, pregnancy and lactation each barred patients from inclusion. The authors obtained PBMCs from more than 9.5 ml of fresh peripheral blood. Study-wide results and limits: Ophthalmopathy, which appeared later, was predicted by the model a median around 6.9 months before onset.

Amplified regions were TCR beta CDR3 sequences from RNA transcripts. Carried out on the TCR CDR3, a first-round RT-PCR used the HTBI primer set. TCRdb analysed the multiplex PCR reads with MiXCR anew, one entry per CDR3 protein. The data hold about 250,000 distinct CDR3 sequences, with around 20% observed a single time. This clonotype was sampled from a man aged 25-45 years with Graves' ophthalmopathy. The sequenced sample consisted of blood.

The CDR3 nucleotides read TGTGCCAGCAGCCAAGAGGACAGAAATAATTCACCCCTCCACTTT. Encoded protein: CASSQEDRNNSPLHF. V usage is TRBV11-1 and J usage is TRBJ1-6, with a weak D call TRBD1 (6 bases). The CDR3 is 15 residues long. Between the trimmed V and J ends, which lost 5 bases and 5 bases, there was a span of 13 bases. Germline loops: CDR1 SGHAT, CDR2 FQDESV (reference sequence).